A selection of T cell receptor beta chains follows, all from one sample in a study of STAT3 mutations in large granular lymphocyte leukemia. Only in-frame clones appear in the TCRdb table, and some are missing; sequencing was by immunoSEQ multiplex PCR. The sample lists 1,700 or so clones; 29% were seen once. The specimen sequenced was peripheral blood mononuclear cells. These receptors all stem from a male patient aged 50 or older with T-cell large granular lymphocyte leukemia. Some clones in this sample may be carry-over from other donors' samples. CDR3s include the opening cysteine and the closing phenylalanine or tryptophan. A D gene is named only where the DNA matches it firmly. Some rows mark clone size as missing; the rest say once, few, many or name a class of expanded clone.

V: TRBV6-6; size: few; J: TRBJ2-7; D: .; DNA: TGTGCCAGCAGTCATGGGTCGGGGGAGCAGTACTTC; CDR3: CASSHGSGEQYF
V: TRBV5-1; size: .; J: TRBJ2-1; D: TRBD1; DNA: TGCGCCAGCAGCCCGGGACAGGGGGTTGTGGATGAGCAGTTCTTC; CDR3: CASSPGQGVVDEQFF
V: TRBV7-8; size: large; J: TRBJ2-7; D: TRBD1; DNA: TGTGCCAGCAGCTTGCCGGGACAGGGCTACGAGCAGTACTTC; CDR3: CASSLPGQGYEQYF
V: TRBV18; size: few; J: TRBJ1-3; D: .; DNA: TGTGCCAGCTCATCAGCGTCCTCTGGAAACACCATATATTTT; CDR3: CASSSASSGNTIYF
V: TRBV19; size: few; J: TRBJ2-7; D: TRBD1; DNA: TGTGCCAGTAGCCTGGACAGGGGATCCTACGAGCAGTACTTC; CDR3: CASSLDRGSYEQYF
V: TRBV30; size: .; J: TRBJ2-3; D: .; DNA: TGTGCCTGGAGTCAGTACAGTCTCCCAGGGGCGCAGTATTTT; CDR3: CAWSQYSLPGAQYF
V: TRBV5-1; size: few; J: TRBJ2-5; D: TRBD1; DNA: TGCGCCAGCAGCACTCAGGGGGCAGGGGAGACCCAGTACTTC; CDR3: CASSTQGAGETQYF
V: TRBV29-1; size: .; J: TRBJ1-5; D: TRBD1; DNA: TGCAGCGTCTCCACAGGGGGCGACGGCAATCAGCCCCAGCATTTT; CDR3: CSVSTGGDGNQPQHF
V: TRBV18; size: few; J: TRBJ2-6; D: TRBD1; DNA: TGTGCCAGCTCACCAGCGACAGGGTCCTCTGGGGCCAACGTCCTGACTTTC; CDR3: CASSPATGSSGANVLTF
V: TRBV28; size: medium-sized; J: TRBJ2-2; D: .; DNA: TGTGCCAGCAGTTTAAGAGGAACCGGGGAGCTGTTTTTT; CDR3: CASSLRGTGELFF
V: TRBV5-1; size: medium-sized; J: TRBJ1-1; D: .; DNA: TGCGCCAGCAGCCCGGGGGGGGCCCCCACCACTGAAGCTTTCTTT; CDR3: CASSPGGAPTTEAFF
V: TRBV5-1; size: few; J: TRBJ1-5; D: .; DNA: TGCGCCAGCAGCTCGACACCGGGACAAGAACAGCATTTT; CDR3: CASSSTPGQEQHF
V: TRBV5-1; size: .; J: TRBJ2-5; D: .; DNA: TGCGCCAGCAGCTCCGGGCACGGAGAGACCCAGTACTTC; CDR3: CASSSGHGETQYF
V: TRBV5-4; size: few; J: TRBJ2-5; D: TRBD1; DNA: TGTGCCAGCGAAAAAGGGGGGACAGGGGGCCCAGAGACCCAGTACTTC; CDR3: CASEKGGTGGPETQYF
V: TRBV30; size: few; J: TRBJ1-1; D: .; DNA: TGTGCCTGGAGCGTACGGGGGCGCGGTGAAGCTTTCTTT; CDR3: CAWSVRGRGEAFF
V: TRBV27; size: medium-sized; J: TRBJ2-1; D: TRBD2; DNA: TGTGCCAGCAGTTCTACTAGCGAGGATGAGCAGTTCTTC; CDR3: CASSSTSEDEQFF
V: TRBV30; size: .; J: TRBJ2-1; D: TRBD2; DNA: TGTGCCTCCAGGACTAGCGGAACTTACAATGAGCAGTTCTTC; CDR3: CASRTSGTYNEQFF
V: TRBV6-1; size: .; J: TRBJ1-2; D: TRBD1; DNA: TGTGCCAGCAGCAGCGACAGGGATACTAACTATGGCTACACCTTC; CDR3: CASSSDRDTNYGYTF
V: TRBV7-9; size: .; J: TRBJ2-3; D: .; DNA: TGTGCCAGCAGCTTAGAAGAGGGGTTCACAGATACGCAGTATTTT; CDR3: CASSLEEGFTDTQYF
V: TRBV5-4; size: .; J: TRBJ2-3; D: .; DNA: TGTGCCAGCAGCTTGGGTAGGGCAGCAACAGATACGCAGTATTTT; CDR3: CASSLGRAATDTQYF
V: TRBV27; size: .; J: TRBJ2-5; D: TRBD2; DNA: TGTGCCAGCAGTTTATCTGTGGGAGGGGACGAGACCCAGTACTTC; CDR3: CASSLSVGGDETQYF
V: TRBV13; size: few; J: TRBJ2-5; D: TRBD1; DNA: TGTGCCAGCAGCTTCCGACAGGGGGCGGAGACCCAGTACTTC; CDR3: CASSFRQGAETQYF
V: TRBV7-7; size: .; J: TRBJ2-7; D: .; DNA: TGTGCCAGCAGCTTAGCGCTCCCGGGGGAAAACTACGAGCAGTACTTC; CDR3: CASSLALPGENYEQYF
V: TRBV30; size: .; J: TRBJ2-7; D: TRBD2; DNA: TGTGCCTGGAGTTTAGGACTAGCGGGAGTTTACGAGCAGTACTTC; CDR3: CAWSLGLAGVYEQYF
V: TRBV9; size: .; J: TRBJ2-3; D: TRBD2; DNA: TGTGCCAGCAGCGCCGGGACTAGCGGGGTATACACAGATACGCAGTATTTT; CDR3: CASSAGTSGVYTDTQYF
V: TRBV27; size: few; J: TRBJ2-7; D: .; DNA: TGTGCCAGCGGTCTGGGAGCCCTCGAGCAGTACTTC; CDR3: CASGLGALEQYF
V: TRBV30; size: once; J: TRBJ2-3; D: TRBD2; DNA: TGTGCCTGGAGTCAAGGACTAGCGGGAGGCACAGATACGCAGTATTTT; CDR3: CAWSQGLAGGTDTQYF
V: TRBV5-4; size: .; J: TRBJ2-1; D: .; DNA: TGTGCCAGCACCCCTGACCAGGGAGCCTACAATGAGCAGTTCTTC; CDR3: CASTPDQGAYNEQFF
V: TRBV18; size: .; J: TRBJ1-5; D: .; DNA: TGTGCCAGCTCATCGGACAGAGCTTATAGCAATCAGCCCCAGCATTTT; CDR3: CASSSDRAYSNQPQHF